This T cell receptor (beta chain) is from a study of shared clonotypes between healthy human individuals. Sorted-subset replicate PCR reactions contained 150 to 200 ng DNA, corresponding to some 28,000 T cell genomes. Sequencing used immunoSEQ multiplex PCR; TCRdb keeps in-frame clones, though not all of them. This table has more than 850,000 clones, about 84% appearing once. The ends were cut back, 2 bases at V and 0 bases at J, with 14 bases in the middle. The CDR3 length is 16 residues. Germline lookup yields CDR1 SGHTA and CDR2 FQGNSA. The sample comprised memory CD4+ T cells from PBMCs. Subset defined: CD45RA-negative fraction. The J gene is TRBJ2-7, the V gene TRBV7-2; D is perhaps TRBD2 (5 bases). This receptor was obtained from a man aged 18 to 29 in good health. Some clones in this sample may be carry-over from other donors' samples. The CDR3, as DNA: TGTGCCAGCAGCTTATCTAGAGGGAATCCCTCCTACGAGCAGTACTTC. Translation gives CASSLSRGNPSYEQYF.